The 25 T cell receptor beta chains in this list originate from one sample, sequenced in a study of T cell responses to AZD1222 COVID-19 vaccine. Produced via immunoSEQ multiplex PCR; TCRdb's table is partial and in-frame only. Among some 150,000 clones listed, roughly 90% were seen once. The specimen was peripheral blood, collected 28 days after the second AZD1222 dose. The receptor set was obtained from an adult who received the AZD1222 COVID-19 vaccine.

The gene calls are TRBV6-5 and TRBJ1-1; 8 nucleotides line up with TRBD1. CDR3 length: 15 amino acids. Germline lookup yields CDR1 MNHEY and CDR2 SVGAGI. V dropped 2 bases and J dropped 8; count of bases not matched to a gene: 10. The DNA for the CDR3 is TGTGCCAGCAGTTACGGGACAGGTTTAGCTAGGGAAGCTTTCTTT. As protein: CASSYGTGLAREAFF.

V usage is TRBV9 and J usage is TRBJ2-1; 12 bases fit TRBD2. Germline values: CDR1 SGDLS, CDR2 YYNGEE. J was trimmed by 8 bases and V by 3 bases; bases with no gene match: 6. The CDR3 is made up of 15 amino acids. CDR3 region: CASSAHLAGGYEQFF. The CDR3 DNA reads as TGTGCCAGCAGCGCACATCTAGCGGGGGGGTATGAGCAGTTCTTC.

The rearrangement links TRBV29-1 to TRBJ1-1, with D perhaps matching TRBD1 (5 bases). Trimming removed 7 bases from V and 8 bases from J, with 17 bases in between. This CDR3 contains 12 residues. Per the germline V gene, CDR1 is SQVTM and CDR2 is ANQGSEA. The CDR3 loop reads CSAPESSGEAFF. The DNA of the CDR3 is TGCAGCGCCCCTGAGTCCTCAGGGGAAGCTTTCTTT.

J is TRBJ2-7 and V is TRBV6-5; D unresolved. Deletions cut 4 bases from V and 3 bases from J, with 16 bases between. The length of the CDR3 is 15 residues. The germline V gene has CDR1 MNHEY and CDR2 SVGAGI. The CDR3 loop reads CASSFYRISIYEQYF. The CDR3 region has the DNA TGTGCCAGCAGTTTTTACAGAATAAGCATCTACGAGCAGTACTTC.

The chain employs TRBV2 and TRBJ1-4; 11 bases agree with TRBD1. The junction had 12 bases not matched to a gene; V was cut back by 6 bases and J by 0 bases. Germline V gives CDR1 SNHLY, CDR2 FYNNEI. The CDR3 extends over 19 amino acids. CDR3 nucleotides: TGTGCCAGCAGAGGGACAGGGGGTTTTACTGCGGCAACTAATGAAAAACTGTTTTTT. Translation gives CASRGTGGFTAATNEKLFF.

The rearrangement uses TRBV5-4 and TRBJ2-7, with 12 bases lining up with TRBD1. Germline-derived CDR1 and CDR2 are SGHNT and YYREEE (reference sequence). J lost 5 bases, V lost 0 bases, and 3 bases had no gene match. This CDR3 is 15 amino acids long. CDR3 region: CASSLEGTGGHEQYF. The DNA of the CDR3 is TGTGCCAGCAGCTTGGAAGGGACAGGGGGCCACGAGCAGTACTTC.

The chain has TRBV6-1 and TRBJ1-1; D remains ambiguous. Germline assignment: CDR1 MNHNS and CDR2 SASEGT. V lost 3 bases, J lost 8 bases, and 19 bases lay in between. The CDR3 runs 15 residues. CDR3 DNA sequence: TGTGCCAGCAGTGAGGGAGGTTCTAGGATCCGAGAAGCTTTCTTT. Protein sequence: CASSEGGSRIREAFF.

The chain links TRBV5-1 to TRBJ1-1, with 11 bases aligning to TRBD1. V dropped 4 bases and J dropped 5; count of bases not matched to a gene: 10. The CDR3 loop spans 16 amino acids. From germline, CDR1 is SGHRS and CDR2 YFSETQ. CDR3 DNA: TGCGCCAGCAGCATCCGGACAGGGGGCGTCGAAACTGAAGCTTTCTTT. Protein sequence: CASSIRTGGVETEAFF.

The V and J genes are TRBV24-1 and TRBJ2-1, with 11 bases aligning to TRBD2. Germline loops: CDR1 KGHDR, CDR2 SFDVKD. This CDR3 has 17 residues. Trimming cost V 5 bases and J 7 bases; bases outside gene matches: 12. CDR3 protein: CATSGPLSGRGKNEQFF. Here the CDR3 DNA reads TGTGCCACCAGTGGACCCCTTAGCGGGAGGGGGAAGAATGAGCAGTTCTTC.

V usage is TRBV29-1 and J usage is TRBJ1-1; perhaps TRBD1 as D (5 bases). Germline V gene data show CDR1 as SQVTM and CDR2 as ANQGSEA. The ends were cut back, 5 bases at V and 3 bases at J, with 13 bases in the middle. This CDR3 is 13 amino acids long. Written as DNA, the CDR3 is TGCAGCGTTACAATCAGGGCGGACACTGAAGCTTTCTTT. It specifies CSVTIRADTEAFF.

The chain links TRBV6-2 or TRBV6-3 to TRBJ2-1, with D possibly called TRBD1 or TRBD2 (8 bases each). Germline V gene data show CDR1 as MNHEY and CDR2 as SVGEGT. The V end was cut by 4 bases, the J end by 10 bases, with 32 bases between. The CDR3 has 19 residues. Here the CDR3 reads CASSSTGASGFRRDREQFF. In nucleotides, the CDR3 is TGTGCCAGCAGTTCCACGGGAGCTAGCGGGTTTCGGAGGGACAGGGAGCAGTTCTTC.

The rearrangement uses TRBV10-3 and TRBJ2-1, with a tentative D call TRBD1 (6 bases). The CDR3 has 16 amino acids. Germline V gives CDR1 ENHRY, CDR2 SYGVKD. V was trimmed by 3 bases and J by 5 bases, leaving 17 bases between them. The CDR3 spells CAISDVLRGENNEQFF. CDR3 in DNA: TGTGCCATCAGTGATGTTCTCAGGGGAGAAAACAATGAGCAGTTCTTC.

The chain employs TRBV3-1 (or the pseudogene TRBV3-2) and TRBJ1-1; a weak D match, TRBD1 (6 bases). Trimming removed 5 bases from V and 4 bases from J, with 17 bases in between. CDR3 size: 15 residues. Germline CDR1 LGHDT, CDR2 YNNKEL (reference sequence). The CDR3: CASSERSGAGTEAFF. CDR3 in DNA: TGTGCCAGCAGCGAGAGGTCGGGGGCAGGCACTGAAGCTTTCTTT.

The CDR3 sequence: CASSEVEREGTDTQYF. In nucleotides, the CDR3 is TGTGCCAGCAGTGAAGTTGAGCGGGAGGGGACAGATACGCAGTATTTT. The chain uses TRBV6-1 and TRBJ2-3, with 10 bases that match TRBD2. The CDR3 is 16 residues long. The J segment lost 3 bases and the V segment lost 1 base, leaving 4 bases of the junction unmatched. Per germline, CDR1 MNHNS and CDR2 SASEGT.

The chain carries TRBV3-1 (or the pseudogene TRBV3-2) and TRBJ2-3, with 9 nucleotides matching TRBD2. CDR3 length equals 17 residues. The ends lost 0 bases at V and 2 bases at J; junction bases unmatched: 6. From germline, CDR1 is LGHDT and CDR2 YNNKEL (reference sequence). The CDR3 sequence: CASSQDPLAGITDTQYF. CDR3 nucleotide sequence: TGTGCCAGCAGCCAAGATCCCCTAGCGGGGATCACAGATACGCAGTATTTT.

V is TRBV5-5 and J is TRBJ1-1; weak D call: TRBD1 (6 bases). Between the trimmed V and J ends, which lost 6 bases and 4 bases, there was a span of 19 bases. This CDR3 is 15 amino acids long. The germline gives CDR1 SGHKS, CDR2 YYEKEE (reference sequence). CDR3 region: CASTTEQGSGTEAFF. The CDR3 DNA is TGTGCCAGCACCACGGAACAGGGATCAGGCACTGAAGCTTTCTTT.

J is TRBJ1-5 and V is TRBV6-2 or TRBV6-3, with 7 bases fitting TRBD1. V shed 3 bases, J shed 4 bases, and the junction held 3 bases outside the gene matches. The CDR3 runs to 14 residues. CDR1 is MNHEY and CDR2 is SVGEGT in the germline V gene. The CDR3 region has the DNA TGTGCCAGCAGTTATCCGACAGGGAATCAGCCCCAGCATTTT. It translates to CASSYPTGNQPQHF.

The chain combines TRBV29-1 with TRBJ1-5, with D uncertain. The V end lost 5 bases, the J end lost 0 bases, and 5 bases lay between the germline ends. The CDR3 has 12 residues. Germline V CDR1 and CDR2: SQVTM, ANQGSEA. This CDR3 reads CSVRNSNQPQHF. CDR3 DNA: TGCAGCGTTAGAAATAGCAATCAGCCCCAGCATTTT.

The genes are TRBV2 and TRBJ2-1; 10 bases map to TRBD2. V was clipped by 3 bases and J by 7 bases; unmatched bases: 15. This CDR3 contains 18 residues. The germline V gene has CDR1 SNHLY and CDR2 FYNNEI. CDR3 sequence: CASSDQASGRSVDNEQFF. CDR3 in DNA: TGTGCCAGCAGTGATCAGGCTAGCGGGAGATCGGTAGATAATGAGCAGTTCTTC.

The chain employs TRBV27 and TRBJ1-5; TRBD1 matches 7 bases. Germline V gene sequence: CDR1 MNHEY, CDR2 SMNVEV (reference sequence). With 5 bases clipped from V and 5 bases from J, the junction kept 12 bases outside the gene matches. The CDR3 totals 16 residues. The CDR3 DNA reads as TGTGCCAGCAGTCCTATTCGGCCTGGGACAGATCAGCCCCAGCATTTT. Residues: CASSPIRPGTDQPQHF.

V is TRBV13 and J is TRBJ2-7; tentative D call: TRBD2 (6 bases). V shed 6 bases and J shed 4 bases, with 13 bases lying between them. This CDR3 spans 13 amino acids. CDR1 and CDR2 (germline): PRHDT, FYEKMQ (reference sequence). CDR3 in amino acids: CASSLGGGYEQYF. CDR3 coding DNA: TGTGCCAGCAGTCTAGGTGGGGGGTACGAGCAGTACTTC.

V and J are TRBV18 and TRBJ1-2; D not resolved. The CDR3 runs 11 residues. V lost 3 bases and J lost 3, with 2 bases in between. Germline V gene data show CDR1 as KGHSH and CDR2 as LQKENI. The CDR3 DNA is TGTGCCAGCTCACCCGACTATGGCTACACCTTC. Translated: CASSPDYGYTF.

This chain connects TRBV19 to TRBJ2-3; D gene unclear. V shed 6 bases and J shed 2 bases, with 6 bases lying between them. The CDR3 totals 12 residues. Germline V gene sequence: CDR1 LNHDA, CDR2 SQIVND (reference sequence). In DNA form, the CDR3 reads TGTGCCAGTAGAGCAAACACAGATACGCAGTATTTT. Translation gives CASRANTDTQYF. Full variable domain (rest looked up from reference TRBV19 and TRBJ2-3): DGGITQSPKYLFRKEGQNVTLSCEQNLNHDAMYWYRQDPGQGLRLIYYSQIVNDFQKGDIAEGYSVSREKKESFPLTVTSAQKNPTAFYLCASRANTDTQYFGPGTRLTVL.

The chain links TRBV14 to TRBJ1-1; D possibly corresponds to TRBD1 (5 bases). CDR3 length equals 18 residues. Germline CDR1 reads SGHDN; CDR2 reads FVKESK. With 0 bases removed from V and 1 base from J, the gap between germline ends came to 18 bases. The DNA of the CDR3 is TGTGCCAGCAGCCAAGAAGGACACCTGAAAACGGGGAACACTGAAGCTTTCTTT. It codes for CASSQEGHLKTGNTEAFF. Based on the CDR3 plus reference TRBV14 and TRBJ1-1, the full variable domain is EAGVTQFPSHSVIEKGQTVTLRCDPISGHDNLYWYRRVMGKEIKFLLHFVKESKQDESGMPNNRFLAERTGGTYSTLKVQPAELEDSGVYFCASSQEGHLKTGNTEAFFGQGTRLTVV.

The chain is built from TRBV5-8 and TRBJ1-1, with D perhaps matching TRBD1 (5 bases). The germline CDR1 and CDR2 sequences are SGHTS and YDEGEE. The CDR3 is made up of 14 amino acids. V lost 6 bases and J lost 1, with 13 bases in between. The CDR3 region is CASKSRGGNTEAFF. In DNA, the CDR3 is TGTGCCAGCAAATCCCGGGGGGGGAACACTGAAGCTTTCTTT.